Listed below are T cell receptor beta chains from one sample, sequenced in a study of cytomegalovirus exposure and HLA in healthy donors. The data were produced by immunoSEQ multiplex PCR, yet TCRdb's version contains in-frame clones alone and is incomplete. The sample shows fewer than 200,000 clones, 68% of them seen only once. The material sequenced was PBMCs. These TCRs come from a woman aged 18 to 35 in good health and CMV-seropositive. Each CDR3 is given with its conserved first and last residue. The order of the fields is V gene, D gene, J gene, clone size, CDR3 protein, CDR3 DNA. A D gene is named only where the DNA matches it firmly. A row's size may be missing; if present it is once, few, many or a size class.

TRBV6-4	TRBD1	TRBJ2-1	.	CASSDSTGVYYNEQFF	TGTGCCAGCAGTGACTCGACAGGGGTTTACTACAATGAGCAGTTCTTC
TRBV28	TRBD1	TRBJ1-1	few	CASLNRGFDKPYTEAFF	TGTGCCAGCTTAAACAGGGGGTTTGATAAACCGTACACTGAAGCTTTCTTT
TRBV7-9	.	TRBJ2-7	.	CASSLRGGTHYEQYF	TGTGCCAGCAGCTTACGGGGTGGGACACACTACGAGCAGTACTTC
TRBV25-1	TRBD1	TRBJ2-1	.	CASTTTGEKYNEQFF	TGTGCCAGCACGACCACAGGGGAGAAGTACAATGAGCAGTTCTTC
TRBV18	.	TRBJ2-7	few	CASSPRDYEQYF	TGTGCCAGCTCACCAAGGGACTACGAGCAGTACTTC
TRBV9	.	TRBJ2-7	.	CASSVAAAYEQYF	TGTGCCAGCAGCGTAGCGGCGGCTTACGAGCAGTACTTC
TRBV28	.	TRBJ1-2	.	CASSLLGPTRYYTF	TGTGCCAGCAGTTTACTAGGACCGACTAGATACTACACCTTC
TRBV6-5	.	TRBJ1-5	few	CASSYEARGQPQHF	TGTGCCAGCAGTTACGAGGCTCGGGGTCAGCCCCAGCATTTT
TRBV10-3	.	TRBJ2-5	few	CAISSLVGGEETQYF	TGTGCCATCAGTTCCCTGGTGGGGGGTGAAGAGACCCAGTACTTC
TRBV5-1	.	TRBJ1-1	.	CASSQPRPQGSGTEAFF	TGCGCCAGCAGCCAACCCCGTCCGCAGGGGTCAGGGACTGAAGCTTTCTTT
TRBV9	.	TRBJ1-2	few	CASQTLNYGYTF	TGTGCCAGCCAAACATTAAACTATGGCTACACCTTC
TRBV7-2	.	TRBJ2-2	.	CASSSHRVMDTGELFF	TGTGCCAGCAGCTCCCACAGGGTAATGGACACCGGGGAGCTGTTTTTT
TRBV4-2	.	TRBJ1-3	.	CASSQGQRSGNTIYF	TGTGCCAGCAGCCAAGGACAGCGCTCTGGAAACACCATATATTTT
TRBV29-1	TRBD2	TRBJ2-1	.	CSVVKREDYNEQFF	TGCAGCGTTGTCAAGCGGGAGGACTACAATGAGCAGTTCTTC
TRBV9	TRBD1	TRBJ1-4	few	CASSGTGGNEKLFF	TGTGCCAGCAGCGGGACAGGGGGCAACGAAAAACTGTTTTTT
TRBV10-3	.	TRBJ1-1	.	CAISEGAAGASNTEAFF	TGTGCCATCAGTGAGGGCGCGGCAGGGGCATCGAACACTGAAGCTTTCTTT
TRBV2	.	TRBJ1-4	.	CASKGGTPGEKLFF	TGTGCCAGCAAAGGGGGAACCCCGGGTGAAAAACTGTTTTTT
TRBV15	TRBD2	TRBJ2-4	few	CATSRPGLAENIQYF	TGTGCCACCAGCAGGCCGGGACTAGCGGAAAACATTCAGTACTTC
TRBV28	TRBD1	TRBJ2-7	.	CACGTGLPSREQYF	TGTGCCTGCGGGACAGGACTCCCTTCGCGGGAGCAGTACTTC
TRBV6-1	TRBD1	TRBJ1-3	.	CASSGQGRNTIYF	TGTGCCAGCAGTGGACAGGGGAGAAACACCATATATTTT
TRBV6-6	TRBD1	TRBJ1-6	once	CASRPGQGSPGSPLHF	TGTGCCAGCAGACCCGGACAGGGCTCCCCTGGTTCACCCCTCCACTTT
TRBV27	TRBD2	TRBJ2-1	.	CASSSRTSYNEQFF	TGTGCCAGCAGTTCACGGACTAGTTACAATGAGCAGTTCTTC
TRBV7-2	TRBD1	TRBJ1-3	.	CASRSTGVRGNTIYF	TGTGCCAGCAGATCGACAGGGGTGAGAGGAAACACCATATATTTT
TRBV9	.	TRBJ2-1	.	CASSVGVGSEQFF	TGTGCCAGCAGCGTAGGGGTCGGGAGCGAGCAGTTCTTC
TRBV5-6	TRBD2	TRBJ2-1	once	CASSLGGRGWGDEQFF	TGTGCCAGCAGCTTGGGCGGGAGGGGTTGGGGCGATGAGCAGTTCTTC
TRBV10-2	TRBD2	TRBJ2-3	.	CASGTSGISDTQYF	TGCGCCAGCGGTACTAGCGGGATTTCAGATACGCAGTATTTT
TRBV7-9	TRBD2	TRBJ2-1	.	CASSSTSGANEQFF	TGTGCCAGCAGCTCGACTAGCGGGGCCAATGAGCAGTTCTTC
TRBV5-1	.	TRBJ2-7	few	CASSGRYYEQYF	TGCGCCAGCTCAGGAAGGTACTACGAGCAGTACTTC
TRBV30	.	TRBJ2-7	few	CAWRRSNYEQYF	TGTGCCTGGAGGAGATCGAACTACGAGCAGTACTTC
TRBV6-6	TRBD1	TRBJ1-2	.	CASYLTGGNNYGYTF	TGTGCCAGCTACCTTACAGGGGGAAATAACTATGGCTACACCTTC
TRBV5-6	.	TRBJ2-7	.	CASSSGMVPYEQYF	TGTGCCAGCAGCTCGGGGATGGTACCCTACGAGCAGTACTTC
TRBV19	.	TRBJ1-2	.	CASSTKTVNNPWLGGYTF	TGTGCCAGTAGTACGAAGACAGTGAACAACCCTTGGCTCGGCGGCTACACCTTC
TRBV6-6	.	TRBJ2-7	.	CATRLGGAYEQYF	TGTGCCACCCGCCTAGGGGGGGCCTACGAGCAGTACTTC
TRBV5-1	.	TRBJ1-4	.	CASSLGGNEKLFF	TGCGCCAGCAGCCTGGGGGGCAATGAAAAACTGTTTTTT
TRBV18	.	TRBJ2-7	.	CASSPRRGTSYEQYF	TGTGCCAGCTCACCACGTCGGGGGACCTCCTACGAGCAGTACTTC
TRBV7-8	.	TRBJ1-2	.	CASSPRVNYGYTF	TGTGCCAGCAGCCCCAGGGTGAACTATGGCTACACCTTC
TRBV6-1	.	TRBJ1-5	.	CASSAPAGGGFVGF	TGTGCCAGCAGTGCCCCGGCGGGGGGAGGGTTTGTCGGTTTT
TRBV7-9	TRBD2	TRBJ2-7	few	CASSLDGGTSNEQYF	TGTGCCAGCAGCTTAGATGGAGGGACTAGCAACGAGCAGTACTTC
TRBV6-5	TRBD1	TRBJ1-4	.	CASRRTGATMSKLFF	TGTGCCAGCAGGCGTACAGGGGCGACAATGAGCAAACTGTTTTTT
TRBV28	.	TRBJ2-1	.	CASSFGAELGSSYNEQFF	TGTGCCAGCAGTTTTGGGGCTGAGTTGGGCAGCTCCTACAATGAGCAGTTCTTC
TRBV7-2	.	TRBJ2-7	.	CASSLFAGIYEQYF	TGTGCCAGCAGCTTATTTGCAGGAATCTACGAGCAGTACTTC
TRBV30	TRBD1	TRBJ2-7	.	CAWAHGTGQYEQYF	TGTGCCTGGGCGCACGGGACAGGGCAATACGAGCAGTACTTC
TRBV11-3	TRBD1	TRBJ2-2	.	CASSSEGQALSGELFF	TGTGCCAGCAGCTCGGAGGGACAGGCCCTCTCCGGGGAGCTGTTTTTT
TRBV28	.	TRBJ1-2	few	CASSLQSRGTHGYTF	TGTGCCAGCAGTTTACAAAGTCGGGGGACCCATGGCTACACCTTC
TRBV9	.	TRBJ1-1	.	CASSPDSYTEAFF	TGTGCCAGCAGTCCCGACAGTTACACTGAAGCTTTCTTT
TRBV5-8	.	TRBJ1-3	.	CASSLRGNTIYF	TGTGCCAGCAGCCTCAGGGGAAACACCATATATTTT
TRBV10-3	TRBD2	TRBJ2-7	.	CAIGTSGDEQYF	TGTGCCATTGGGACTAGCGGGGATGAGCAGTACTTC
TRBV30	TRBD1	TRBJ1-4	.	CAWSLTGINEKLFF	TGTGCCTGGAGCCTGACAGGGATTAATGAAAAACTGTTTTTT
TRBV27	TRBD2	TRBJ2-5	.	CASSHGLLAGGIREETQYF	TGTGCCAGCAGCCATGGCCTACTAGCGGGGGGGATACGCGAAGAGACCCAGTACTTC
TRBV18	.	TRBJ1-1	.	CASSPAYGDLNTEAFF	TGTGCCAGCTCACCAGCATACGGAGATTTGAACACTGAAGCTTTCTTT
TRBV7-7	TRBD2	TRBJ2-5	.	CASSLLAGVFQETQYF	TGTGCTAGCAGCTTACTAGCGGGAGTGTTCCAAGAGACCCAGTACTTC
TRBV6-1	TRBD1	TRBJ1-5	few	CASRGQTNQPQHF	TGTGCCAGCAGGGGACAGACCAATCAGCCCCAGCATTTT
TRBV2	.	TRBJ2-7	.	CASSVGSGEQYF	TGTGCCAGCAGTGTTGGGTCGGGCGAGCAGTACTTC